This T cell receptor (beta chain) was recovered during a study of beta chain features in type 1 diabetes. Since all of the isolated RNA was reverse transcribed, expressed TCRB transcripts were what got sequenced. TCRdb's copy holds only in-frame clones and misses some; the assay was immunoSEQ multiplex PCR. The sample consists of around 430,000 clones, about 32% of them appearing once. The CDR3 spans 12 residues. Trimming cost V 0 bases and J 7 bases, with 4 bases left between them. The V gene's germline CDR1 is MGHRA and CDR2 YSYEKL. The chain has TRBV4-1 and TRBJ2-1; no clear D. The sequenced sample consisted of naive CD4+ T cells from blood. The receptor's source is a man aged 18 to 29 in good health. In DNA, the CDR3 is TGCGCCAGCAGCCAAGAGGGGAATGAGCAGTTCTTC. Translated, it gives CASSQEGNEQFF.